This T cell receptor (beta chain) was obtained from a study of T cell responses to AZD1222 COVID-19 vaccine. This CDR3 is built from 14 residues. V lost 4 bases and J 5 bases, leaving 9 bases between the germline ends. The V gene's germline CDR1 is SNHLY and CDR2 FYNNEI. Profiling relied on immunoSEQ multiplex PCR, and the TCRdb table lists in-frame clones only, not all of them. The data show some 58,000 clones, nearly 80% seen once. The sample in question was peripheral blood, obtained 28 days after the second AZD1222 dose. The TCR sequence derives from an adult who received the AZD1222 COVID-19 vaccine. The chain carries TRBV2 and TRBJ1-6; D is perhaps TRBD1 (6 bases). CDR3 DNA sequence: TGTGCCAGCAGTGTCACAGGGAATAATTCACCCCTCCACTTT. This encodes CASSVTGNNSPLHF.